The 20 T cell receptor beta chains listed next were all sequenced from one sample in a study of cytomegalovirus exposure and HLA in healthy donors. PCR involved 60 Vbeta and 13 Jbeta primers. The method was immunoSEQ multiplex PCR; TCRdb's version includes in-frame clones alone and lacks a portion of them. In the table there are 150,000 to 200,000 clones, 78% of which are singletons. Sequencing used PBMCs. These receptors all come from a woman in her forties or fifties in good health and CMV-seropositive.

The chain joins TRBV2 to TRBJ1-2, with D uncertain. Germline assignment: CDR1 SNHLY and CDR2 FYNNEI. V was cut by 4 bases and J by 2 bases, with 11 bases left in between. There are 14 residues in the CDR3. The CDR3 sequence: CASSVQLLNYGYTF. The CDR3 DNA reads TGTGCCAGCAGTGTTCAACTGCTAAACTATGGCTACACCTTC.

The V call is TRBV7-9, the J call TRBJ1-3; D not certain. Trimming shortened V by 5 bases and J by 7 bases, and 15 bases separated the two germline ends. CDR3 length: 14 residues. The germline CDR1 and CDR2 sequences are SEHNR and FQNEAQ (reference sequence). The CDR3 region has the DNA TGTGCCAGCAGCCCGAGGGATGGCGTGAACACCATATATTTT. It translates to CASSPRDGVNTIYF.

J is TRBJ2-1 and V is TRBV19; possible D gene TRBD1, 6 bases. Trimming pared 2 bases from V and 3 bases from J, leaving 11 bases between. The CDR3 length is 15 residues. Germline CDR1 LNHDA, CDR2 SQIVND (reference sequence). CDR3 protein: CASSIRDTFYNEQFF. Here the CDR3 DNA reads TGTGCCAGTAGTATACGGGACACCTTCTACAATGAGCAGTTCTTC.

The chain recombines TRBV18 with TRBJ2-3; maybe TRBD1 (6 bases). Germline CDR1 reads KGHSH; CDR2 reads LQKENI. With 5 bases removed from V and 1 base from J, the gap between germline ends came to 13 bases. The CDR3 is made up of 15 amino acids. For the CDR3, the DNA is TGTGCCAGCTCAATGAGGACAGCGGGCACAGATACGCAGTATTTT. Protein sequence: CASSMRTAGTDTQYF. The full variable domain, its missing parts supplied by reference TRBV18 and TRBJ2-3, is NAGVMQNPRHLVRRRGQEARLRCSPMKGHSHVYWYRQLPEEGLKFMVYLQKENIIDESGMPKERFSAEFPKEGPSILRIQQVVRGDSAAYFCASSMRTAGTDTQYFGPGTRLTVL.

The chain's CDR3 is CASRRTTSTDTQYF. CDR3 nucleotide sequence: TGTGCCAGCAGGCGAACGACTAGCACAGATACGCAGTATTTT. V gene TRBV14 combines with J gene TRBJ2-3; no clear D gene. The germline gives CDR1 SGHDN, CDR2 FVKESK. The ends were cut back, 6 bases at V and 0 bases at J, with 10 bases in the middle. The CDR3 runs 14 residues.

The chain links TRBV6-6 to TRBJ2-7, with 8 bases aligning to TRBD2. Losses at the gene ends were 1 base for V and 6 bases for J; bases not matched to a gene: 8. CDR1 and CDR2 from the germline V gene are MNHNY and SVGAGI (reference sequence). This CDR3 spans 15 amino acids. CDR3: CASSYLRGAPLEQYF. The CDR3 DNA reads as TGTGCCAGCAGTTACTTGCGGGGGGCCCCTCTCGAGCAGTACTTC.

This rearrangement joins TRBV2 to TRBJ1-6, with 9 bases aligning to TRBD1. J was trimmed by 10 bases and V by 7 bases; bases with no gene match: 5. This CDR3 region has 13 residues. Per the germline V gene, CDR1 is SNHLY and CDR2 is FYNNEI. CDR3 bases: TGTGCCAGCAAGACAGGGGGTGGCTCACCCCTCCACTTT. Amino acid sequence: CASKTGGGSPLHF.

This clone was detected a few times. V is TRBV19 and J is TRBJ1-4; maybe TRBD1 (5 bases). V shed 4 bases and J shed 0 bases, with 9 bases lying between them. Germline lookup yields CDR1 LNHDA and CDR2 SQIVND (reference sequence). The CDR3 consists of 15 residues. The CDR3: CASSTQGATNEKLFF. CDR3 DNA sequence: TGTGCCAGTAGTACCCAGGGTGCAACTAATGAAAAACTGTTTTTT.

The gene calls are TRBV6-5 and TRBJ2-1, with D tentatively TRBD2 (7 bases). The ends were cut back, 2 bases at V and 9 bases at J, with 11 bases in the middle. Germline V gives CDR1 MNHEY, CDR2 SVGAGI. This CDR3 region has 13 residues. CDR3: CASSYGGAIEQFF. Here the CDR3 DNA reads TGTGCCAGCAGTTACGGGGGGGCGATTGAGCAGTTCTTC.

The genes are TRBV11-1 and TRBJ1-2; 10 bases map to TRBD1. The CDR3 covers 16 residues. After removal of 5 bases from V and 8 bases from J, the junction contained 14 bases not matched to a gene. CDR1 and CDR2 from the germline V gene are SGHAT and FQDESV (reference sequence). The CDR3 protein is CASSVQTGTGVGGYTF. CDR3 nucleotide sequence: TGTGCCAGCAGCGTCCAAACCGGGACAGGGGTCGGGGGCTACACCTTC.

The chain couples TRBV10-3 to TRBJ2-2; 9 bases map to TRBD2. Trimming took 11 bases from V and 3 from J; bases not matched to a gene: 13. CDR1 is ENHRY and CDR2 is SYGVKD in the germline V gene. The length of the CDR3 is 16 residues. This CDR3 is CAGSDSGGPDTGELFF. The DNA for the CDR3 is TGTGCCGGATCGGATAGCGGGGGTCCCGACACCGGGGAGCTGTTTTTT.

The chain has TRBV9 and TRBJ2-5; 7 nucleotides line up with TRBD2. V lost 2 bases and J lost 3; bases outside the gene matches: 13. CDR3 size: 17 residues. Germline CDR1 reads SGDLS; CDR2 reads YYNGEE. This CDR3 is CASSVRLADLSEETQYF. In DNA form, the CDR3 reads TGTGCCAGCAGCGTTCGACTAGCAGACCTATCAGAAGAGACCCAGTACTTC. The variable domain in full, completed from reference TRBV9 and TRBJ2-5, reads DSGVTQTPKHLITATGQRVTLRCSPRSGDLSVYWYQQSLDQGLQFLIQYYNGEERAKGNILERFSAQQFPDLHSELNLSSLELGDSALYFCASSVRLADLSEETQYFGPGTRLLVL.

The genes are TRBV30 and TRBJ2-2; the D is unclear. Deletions cut 4 bases from V and 7 bases from J, with 10 bases between. CDR3 size: 12 residues. Germline V gives CDR1 GTSNPN, CDR2 SVGIG (reference sequence). The DNA of the CDR3 is TGTGCCTGGAATCTATATAGCGGGGAGCTGTTTTTT. Its protein product is CAWNLYSGELFF.

The chain combines TRBV5-1 with TRBJ1-1; D is perhaps TRBD1 (5 bases). V was pared by 9 bases and J by 0 bases, with 18 bases between. Looked up from germline, CDR1 is SGHRS and CDR2 is YFSETQ. The CDR3 consists of 15 residues. The CDR3: CATYPGGGVNTEAFF. The CDR3 coding sequence is TGCGCCACCTACCCCGGCGGGGGGGTGAACACTGAAGCTTTCTTT.

The chain employs TRBV6-5 and TRBJ1-1; 7 nucleotides align to TRBD1. With V trimmed by 2 bases and J by 10 bases, 4 bases remained unmatched. The V gene's germline CDR1 is MNHEY and CDR2 SVGAGI. The CDR3 totals 12 residues. CDR3 sequence (DNA): TGTGCCAGCAGTTACAGGGGGCCTGGAGCTTTCTTT. It encodes CASSYRGPGAFF.

The V gene is TRBV9, the J gene TRBJ2-3; unclear D gene. Trimming stripped 0 bases from V and 0 bases from J, with 8 bases between. Germline V gene sequence: CDR1 SGDLS, CDR2 YYNGEE. The CDR3 length is 15 residues. The CDR3 DNA is TGTGCCAGCAGCGTAGATCACCGGAGCACAGATACGCAGTATTTT. This translates into CASSVDHRSTDTQYF. Variable domain in full (rest from reference TRBV9 and TRBJ2-3): DSGVTQTPKHLITATGQRVTLRCSPRSGDLSVYWYQQSLDQGLQFLIQYYNGEERAKGNILERFSAQQFPDLHSELNLSSLELGDSALYFCASSVDHRSTDTQYFGPGTRLTVL.

The chain is built from TRBV7-2 and TRBJ2-5; 9 bases are shared with TRBD1. The CDR3 is 16 amino acids. CDR1 is SGHTA, CDR2 FQGNSA, per germline. Unmatched junction bases numbered 8, after V lost 4 bases and J lost 2 bases. The CDR3 protein is CASSSRQGGRQETQYF. The CDR3 nucleotides read TGTGCCAGCAGCTCTAGACAGGGGGGTAGGCAAGAGACCCAGTACTTC.

This clone was detected a few times. This chain uses TRBV19 with TRBJ1-2; weak D call: TRBD1 (5 bases). This CDR3 region has 14 residues. Germline values: CDR1 LNHDA, CDR2 SQIVND (reference sequence). V lost 7 bases and J 4 bases, leaving 16 bases between the germline ends. The CDR3 protein is CASTVGGLLYGYTF. The CDR3 bases are TGTGCCAGTACGGTGGGGGGACTCCTCTATGGCTACACCTTC.

As DNA, the CDR3 is TGTGCCAGCAGCGTACGGCAGGGAGGGCGTTCGGAAGCTTTCTTT. Translation: CASSVRQGGRSEAFF. The chain uses TRBV9 and TRBJ1-1; the D gene is possibly TRBD1 (5 bases). V was cut by 1 base and J by 8 bases, with 18 bases left in between. CDR3 length: 15 residues. The germline gives CDR1 SGDLS, CDR2 YYNGEE.

This clone was counted a single time. The gene calls are TRBV5-4 and TRBJ1-2, with D perhaps TRBD1 (6 bases). Looked up from germline, CDR1 is SGHNT and CDR2 is YYREEE (reference sequence). Trimming removed 4 bases from V and 10 bases from J, with 20 bases in between. The CDR3 loop spans 14 amino acids. CDR3 bases: TGTGCCAGCAGCGAACAGGGACAAAAAAAGGACTACACCTTC. Translation: CASSEQGQKKDYTF.